These 30 T cell receptor beta chains were all obtained from the same sample, sequenced in a study of identical twins. TCRdb reprocessed the 5' RACE reads with MiXCR, giving one entry per CDR3 protein. The sample consists of around 490,000 distinct CDR3 sequences, roughly an eighth of them appearing once. The data were also submitted as part of a second study, on yellow fever vaccine responses in identical twins.

The sample was CD4+ T cells sorted from blood. These receptors all stem from a woman between 18 and 29 years old in good health.

The chain is built from TRBV5-1 and TRBJ2-1; 8 positions agree with TRBD1. CDR1 and CDR2 from the germline V gene are SGHRS and YFSETQ. The CDR3 consists of 16 residues. V lost 3 bases and J lost 6; bases outside the gene matches: 11. The DNA of the CDR3 is TGCGCCAGCAGCTCCCGAAACAGGGGGTCGGCCAATGAGCAGTTCTTC. Protein sequence: CASSSRNRGSANEQFF.

This clonotype was seen repeatedly, ten times or more. The rearrangement joins TRBV10-3 to TRBJ2-7; D is possibly TRBD1 or TRBD2 (6 bases each). The CDR3 runs 14 residues. Germline V CDR1 and CDR2: ENHRY, SYGVKD. V was clipped by 8 bases and J by 3 bases, with 17 bases between them. The CDR3 nucleotides read TGTGCCATCGGTAGACAGGCGGGACTCTACGAGCAGTACTTC. Residues: CAIGRQAGLYEQYF.

This clonotype was picked up a small number of times. V gene TRBV7-2 combines with J gene TRBJ2-7; D unresolved. V was clipped by 1 base and J by 3 bases, with 10 bases between them. There are 14 residues in the CDR3. Looked up from germline, CDR1 is SGHTA and CDR2 is FQGNSA. CDR3 amino acids: CASSLGRTLYEQYF. The CDR3 DNA reads TGTGCCAGCAGCTTAGGACGGACCCTCTACGAGCAGTACTTC.

This clonotype was detected a few times. The CDR3 region is CASSTNSPYEQYF. The CDR3 DNA follows: TGCGCCAGCAGTACTAACTCCCCCTACGAGCAGTACTTC. This chain connects TRBV5-1 to TRBJ2-7; no clear D. Germline V gene sequence: CDR1 SGHRS, CDR2 YFSETQ. This CDR3 region has 13 residues. Trimming took off 5 bases at V and 2 bases at J, with 11 bases between the two ends.

This clonotype was observed many times. V is TRBV6-2 or TRBV6-3 and J is TRBJ2-7, with D possibly TRBD2 on 6 matching bases. CDR3 size: 14 residues. Trimming stripped 0 bases from V and 9 bases from J, with 15 bases between. The germline V gene has CDR1 MNHEY and CDR2 SVGEGT. The CDR3 sequence is CASSYSRLLGRQYF. In DNA, the CDR3 is TGTGCCAGCAGTTACTCGAGACTCCTCGGGAGGCAGTACTTC.

This clonotype showed up many times. The chain has TRBV20-1 and TRBJ2-3; D call uncertain. The CDR3 consists of 13 residues. Trimming took 6 bases from V and 3 from J, leaving 13 bases between them. The germline gives CDR1 DFQATT, CDR2 SNEGSKA (reference sequence). For the CDR3, the DNA is TGCAGTGCGGAACCGTTAGGGACAGATACGCAGTATTTT. It translates to CSAEPLGTDTQYF.

The chain employs TRBV12-3 or TRBV12-4 and TRBJ2-1; 8 positions agree with TRBD1. The V gene end was trimmed by 6 bases and the J gene end by 7 bases; junction bases not matched to a gene: 17. The CDR3 consists of 17 residues. The DNA for the CDR3 is TGTGCCAGCAGCCCTTTTGTTGCAGGGGGCGCGAGGAATGAGCAGTTCTTC. Protein sequence: CASSPFVAGGARNEQFF.

This sequence joins TRBV5-1 and TRBJ2-1, with a possible D match to TRBD1 (6 bases). Trimming removed 0 bases at V and 3 bases at J, with 10 bases between. Germline CDR1 is SGHRS and CDR2 is YFSETQ. The CDR3 contains 15 residues. In DNA form, the CDR3 reads TGCGCCAGCAGCTTGGTGCCGGACAGCTACAATGAGCAGTTCTTC. It translates to CASSLVPDSYNEQFF.

The chain recombines TRBV5-1 with TRBJ2-1; no definite D call. The germline CDR1 and CDR2 sequences are SGHRS and YFSETQ. This CDR3 is 17 amino acids long. V was trimmed by 2 bases and J by 1 base, leaving 16 bases between them. The CDR3 nucleotides are TGCGCCAGCAGCTTCCGAATGACGGAGCTATCCTACAATGAGCAGTTCTTC. It specifies CASSFRMTELSYNEQFF.

The rearrangement uses TRBV20-1 and TRBJ2-3; the D is unclear. Germline CDR1 reads DFQATT; CDR2 reads SNEGSKA (reference sequence). The CDR3 is 12 residues long. The V and J ends lost 2 bases and 8 bases respectively, with 11 bases between them. The CDR3 loop is CSARQIRSTQYF. The CDR3, as DNA: TGCAGTGCTAGACAAATTAGGAGTACGCAGTATTTT.

The chain recombines TRBV12-3 or TRBV12-4 with TRBJ2-3, with unresolved D. Trimming took 6 bases from V and 1 from J, leaving 17 bases between them. This CDR3 is built from 16 residues. The CDR3 loop reads CASSVPGVLGTDTQYF. CDR3 DNA: TGTGCCAGCAGCGTCCCAGGAGTTTTGGGCACAGATACGCAGTATTTT.

The chain links TRBV2 to TRBJ2-3, with TRBD2 identical over 9 bases. The V gene end was trimmed by 1 base and the J gene end by 1 base; junction bases not matched to a gene: 3. The CDR3 length is 16 residues. Germline V gene lookup returns CDR1 SNHLY and CDR2 FYNNEI. CDR3: CASSEVVAGGTDTQYF. In DNA, the CDR3 is TGTGCCAGCAGTGAAGTGGTAGCGGGGGGCACAGATACGCAGTATTTT.

The gene calls are TRBV21-1 and TRBJ2-7. TRBV21-1 is an annotated pseudogene. This CDR3 contains 14 residues. The CDR3 DNA reads TGTGCCAGCCTCTACACGACCTTGGACTACGAGCAGTACTTC. Translation: CASLYTTLDYEQYF.

The chain couples TRBV9 to TRBJ2-7, with TRBD2 matching 10 bases. The CDR3 sequence is 17 residues long. Looked up from germline, CDR1 is SGDLS and CDR2 is YYNGEE. Trimming removed 1 base from V and 6 bases from J; junction bases left unmatched: 13. The chain's CDR3 is CASSVNAQERGGSEQYF. As DNA, the CDR3 is TGTGCCAGCAGCGTAAATGCCCAGGAGCGGGGGGGCTCCGAGCAGTACTTC.

This clonotype was seen more than once but under ten times. The chain employs TRBV29-1 and TRBJ2-1; the D gene is possibly TRBD2 (6 bases). Trimming stripped 3 bases from V and 6 bases from J, with 9 bases between. The germline gives CDR1 SQVTM, CDR2 ANQGSEA. The CDR3 sequence is 12 residues long. The CDR3 bases are TGCAGCGTTGATTTAGCGGTCAATGAGCAGTTCTTC. This encodes CSVDLAVNEQFF.

The CDR3 bases are TGTGCCAGCAGAATGACAGGGGGCACTGGGGCCAACGTCCTGACTTTC. Translating it yields CASRMTGGTGANVLTF. The chain combines TRBV7-6 with TRBJ2-6; 10 bases agree with TRBD1. The CDR3 is 16 amino acids. Germline loops: CDR1 SGHVS, CDR2 FNYEAQ. Trimming cost V 6 bases and J 2 bases; bases outside gene matches: 4.

This clonotype has more than one count but fewer than ten. The V and J genes are TRBV3-1 and TRBJ2-6; D is undetermined. Between the trimmed V and J ends, which lost 1 base and 4 bases, there was a span of 14 bases. The CDR3 extends over 17 amino acids. CDR1 is LGHDT and CDR2 is YNNKEL in the germline V gene (reference sequence). The CDR3 here is CASSQAIQTRGANVLTF. The CDR3 nucleotides are TGTGCCAGCAGCCAAGCGATTCAAACGAGGGGGGCCAACGTCCTGACTTTC.

This clonotype was observed a handful of times. This likely comes from a read error, as the CDR3 has no conserved phenylalanine or tryptophan at its end. The V gene is TRBV5-6, the J gene TRBJ2-7; 10 bases align to TRBD1. The CDR3 contains 16 residues. Trimming took 4 bases from V and 7 from J; bases not matched to a gene: 14. The germline V gene encodes CDR1 SGHDT and CDR2 YYEEEE. The DNA of the CDR3 is TGTGCCAGCAGCCCCCTGACCCCGGGACAGGGGTTGGAGCAGTACCTC. Translated: CASSPLTPGQGLEQYL.

This clonotype was observed many times. The V call is TRBV28, the J call TRBJ2-7; 9 bases fit TRBD1. V was pared by 6 bases and J by 3 bases, with 9 bases of the junction left unmatched. This CDR3 contains 15 residues. Germline V gene lookup returns CDR1 MDHEN and CDR2 SYDVKM. This CDR3 is CASSKTTGGVYEQYF. CDR3 bases: TGTGCCAGCAGCAAAACGACAGGGGGAGTCTACGAGCAGTACTTC.

The gene calls are TRBV4-3 and TRBJ2-6, with 10 bases aligning to TRBD1. The CDR3 runs to 17 residues. Germline V gene sequence: CDR1 LGHNA, CDR2 YSLEER. V lost 3 bases to trimming and J lost 4 bases; unmatched junction nucleotides: 6. The CDR3, as DNA: TGCGCCAGCAGCCATCGACAGGGGGCGGGGGGGGCCAACGTCCTGACTTTC. Protein: CASSHRQGAGGANVLTF.

The gene calls are TRBV20-1 and TRBJ2-1, with TRBD2 matching 12 bases. After removal of 2 bases from V and 1 base from J, the junction contained 6 bases not matched to a gene. Germline CDR1 is DFQATT and CDR2 is SNEGSKA (reference sequence). CDR3 length equals 17 residues. CDR3 bases: TGCAGTGCTAGAACCCTGACTAGCGGGAGTTCCTACAATGAGCAGTTCTTC. Its protein product is CSARTLTSGSSYNEQFF.

This clonotype has just a few counts. This sequence joins TRBV11-2 and TRBJ2-5, with TRBD2 matching 10 bases. With V trimmed by 5 bases and J by 2 bases, 17 bases remained unmatched. The germline CDR1 and CDR2 sequences are SGHAT and FQNNGV. The CDR3 loop spans 19 amino acids. The CDR3 nucleotides read TGTGCCAGCAGCCGACGTGGGCTAGCGGGAGAGGGGAGACAAGAGACCCAGTACTTC. As protein: CASSRRGLAGEGRQETQYF.

This clonotype showed up just a few times. This chain connects TRBV20-1 to TRBJ2-7; TRBD2 agrees at 9 bases. J gave up 3 bases and V 3 bases, and 6 bases lay outside the gene matches. The CDR3 has 14 amino acids. Looked up from germline, CDR1 is DFQATT and CDR2 is SNEGSKA (reference sequence). CDR3 sequence: CSASLAGINYEQYF. The CDR3, as DNA: TGCAGTGCTAGTCTAGCGGGGATTAACTACGAGCAGTACTTC.

This clonotype was seen at least ten times. This CDR3 reads CASSNQGAGNTEAFF. CDR3 DNA sequence: TGTGCCAGCAGCAATCAGGGGGCTGGGAACACTGAAGCTTTCTTT. This chain uses TRBV28 with TRBJ1-1; 8 nucleotides agree with TRBD1. The CDR3 length is 15 residues. Trimming at V came to 6 bases and at J to 1 base, leaving 7 bases not matched to a gene. Germline-derived CDR1 and CDR2 are MDHEN and SYDVKM.

The chain carries TRBV14 and TRBJ2-1, with a tentative D call TRBD1 (6 bases). Looked up from germline, CDR1 is SGHDN and CDR2 is FVKESK. Trimming took 1 base from V and 5 from J, leaving 12 bases between them. The CDR3 length is 15 residues. CDR3 bases: TGTGCCAGCAGCCAAGTCGCGGACAGCCACAATGAGCAGTTCTTC. It translates to CASSQVADSHNEQFF.

The chain couples TRBV6-5 to TRBJ2-7; D unclear. Looked up from germline, CDR1 is MNHEY and CDR2 is SVGAGI. The length of the CDR3 is 16 residues. Between the trimmed V and J ends, which lost 0 bases and 0 bases, there was a span of 12 bases. DNA for the CDR3: TGTGCCAGCAGTTACTCGAACCGGATGGGCTCCTACGAGCAGTACTTC. Its translation: CASSYSNRMGSYEQYF.

This clonotype has a count of ten or more. The chain uses TRBV5-1 and TRBJ2-7, with 8 nucleotides matching TRBD1. This CDR3 is built from 13 residues. Germline CDR1 and CDR2: SGHRS and YFSETQ. With 3 bases clipped from V and 6 bases from J, the junction kept 5 bases outside the gene matches. The CDR3 loop is CASSSGQGGEQYF. In DNA, the CDR3 is TGCGCCAGCAGCTCCGGACAGGGAGGCGAGCAGTACTTC.

The chain combines TRBV12-3 or TRBV12-4 with TRBJ2-5; 7 bases agree with TRBD2. The CDR3 runs to 14 residues. The V and J ends lost 7 bases and 9 bases, in that order; junction bases with no gene match: 14. The CDR3 here is CASTPGGPSYAQYF. For the CDR3, the DNA is TGTGCCAGCACTCCGGGGGGACCAAGCTACGCCCAGTACTTC.

V is TRBV4-2 and J is TRBJ2-1; 10 bases agree with TRBD2. J was trimmed by 10 bases and V by 0 bases; bases with no gene match: 9. The CDR3 runs to 16 residues. Germline CDR1 is LGHNA and CDR2 is YNFKEQ. CDR3 DNA sequence: TGTGCCAGCAGCCAAGAGCCAGCGGGGGGGGCGAGGGAGCAGTTCTTC. Translated, it gives CASSQEPAGGAREQFF.

In its sample, this clonotype was seen a few times. The chain joins TRBV2 to TRBJ1-4; D ambiguous. From germline, CDR1 is SNHLY and CDR2 FYNNEI. CDR3 length: 14 residues. Trimming took off 4 bases at V and 5 bases at J, with 11 bases between the two ends. The CDR3 loop is CASSAQPPNEKLFF. The CDR3 region has the DNA TGTGCCAGCAGTGCACAGCCGCCAAATGAAAAACTGTTTTTT.